This T cell receptor (beta chain) originates from a study of T cells after somatic rescue of genetic block. TCRdb's table, derived via immunoSEQ multiplex PCR, lists solely in-frame clones and lacks some. The sample has tens of thousands of clones; around 90% are singletons. The origin of this receptor is a man aged 35-49 years. The specimen was peripheral blood mononuclear cells (PBMCs).

The CDR3 here is CANKRDRDYEQYF. CDR3 bases: TGCGCCAACAAAAGGGACAGGGACTACGAGCAGTACTTC. V and J are TRBV10-2 and TRBJ2-7; the match to TRBD1 covers 9 bases. Germline V gene lookup returns CDR1 WSHSY and CDR2 SAAADI. The CDR3 totals 13 residues. Trimming removed 10 bases from V and 3 bases from J; junction bases left unmatched: 7.